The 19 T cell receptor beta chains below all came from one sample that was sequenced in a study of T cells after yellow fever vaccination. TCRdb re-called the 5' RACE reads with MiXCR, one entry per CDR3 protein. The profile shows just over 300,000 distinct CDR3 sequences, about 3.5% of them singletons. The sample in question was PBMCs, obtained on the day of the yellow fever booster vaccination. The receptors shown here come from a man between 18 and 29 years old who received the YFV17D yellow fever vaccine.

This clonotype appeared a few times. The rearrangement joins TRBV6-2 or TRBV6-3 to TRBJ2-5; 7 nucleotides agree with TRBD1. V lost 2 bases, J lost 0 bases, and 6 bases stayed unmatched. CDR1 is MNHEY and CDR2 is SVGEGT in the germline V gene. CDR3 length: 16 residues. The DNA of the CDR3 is TGTGCCAGCAGTTACCTCCCGACAGGGAACCAAGAGACCCAGTACTTC. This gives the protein CASSYLPTGNQETQYF.

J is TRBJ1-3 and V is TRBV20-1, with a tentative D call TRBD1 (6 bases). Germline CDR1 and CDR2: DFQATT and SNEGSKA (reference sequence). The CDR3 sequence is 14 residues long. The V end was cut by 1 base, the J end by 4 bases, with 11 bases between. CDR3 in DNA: TGCAGTGCTAGAGTAGGGGGAAGAGGAAACACCATATATTTT. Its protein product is CSARVGGRGNTIYF.

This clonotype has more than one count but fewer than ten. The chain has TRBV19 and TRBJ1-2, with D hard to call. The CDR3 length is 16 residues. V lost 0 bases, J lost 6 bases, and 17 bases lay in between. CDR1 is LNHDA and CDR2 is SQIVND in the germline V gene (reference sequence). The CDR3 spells CASSIDRRGVVDGYTF. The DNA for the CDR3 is TGTGCCAGTAGTATAGATAGACGCGGAGTGGTGGATGGCTACACCTTC.

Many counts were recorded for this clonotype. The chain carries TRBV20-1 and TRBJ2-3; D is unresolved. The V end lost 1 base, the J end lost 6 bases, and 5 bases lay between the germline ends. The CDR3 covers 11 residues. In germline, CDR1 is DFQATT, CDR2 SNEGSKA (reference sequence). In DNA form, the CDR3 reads TGCAGTGCTAGAGTCATGGATACGCAGTATTTT. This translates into CSARVMDTQYF.

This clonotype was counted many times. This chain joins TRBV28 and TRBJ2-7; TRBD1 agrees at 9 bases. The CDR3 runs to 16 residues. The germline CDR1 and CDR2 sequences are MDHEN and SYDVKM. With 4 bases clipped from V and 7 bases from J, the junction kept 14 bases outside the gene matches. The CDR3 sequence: CASSSPTRDRAGEQYV. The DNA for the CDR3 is TGTGCCAGCAGTTCCCCGACCCGGGACAGGGCGGGTGAGCAGTACGTC.

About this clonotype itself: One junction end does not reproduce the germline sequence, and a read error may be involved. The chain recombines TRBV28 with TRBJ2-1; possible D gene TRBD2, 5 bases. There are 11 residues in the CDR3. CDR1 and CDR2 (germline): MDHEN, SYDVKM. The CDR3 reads CASSSSGRFSF. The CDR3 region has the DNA TGTGCCAGCAGTTCGAGCGGCCGATTTTCCTTC.

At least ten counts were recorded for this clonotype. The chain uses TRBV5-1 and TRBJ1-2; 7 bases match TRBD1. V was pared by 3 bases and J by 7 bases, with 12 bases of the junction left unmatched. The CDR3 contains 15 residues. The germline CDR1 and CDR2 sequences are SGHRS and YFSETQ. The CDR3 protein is CASSSSTGKSGGYTF. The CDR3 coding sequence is TGCGCCAGCAGCTCCTCGACAGGGAAGAGCGGTGGCTACACCTTC.

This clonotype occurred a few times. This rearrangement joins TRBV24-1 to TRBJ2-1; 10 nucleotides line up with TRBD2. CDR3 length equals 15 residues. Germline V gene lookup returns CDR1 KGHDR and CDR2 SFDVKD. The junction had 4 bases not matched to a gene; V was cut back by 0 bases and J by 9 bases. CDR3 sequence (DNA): TGTGCCACCAGTGATTTGCCCGAGCGGGGGGGTGAGCAGTTCTTC. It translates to CATSDLPERGGEQFF.

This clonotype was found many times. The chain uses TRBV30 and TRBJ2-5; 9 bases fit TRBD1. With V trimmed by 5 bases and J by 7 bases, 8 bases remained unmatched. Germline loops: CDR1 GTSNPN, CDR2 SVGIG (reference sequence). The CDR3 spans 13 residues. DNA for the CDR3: TGTGCCTGGGGGACAGGGACCAAGACGACCCAGTACTTC. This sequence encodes CAWGTGTKTTQYF.

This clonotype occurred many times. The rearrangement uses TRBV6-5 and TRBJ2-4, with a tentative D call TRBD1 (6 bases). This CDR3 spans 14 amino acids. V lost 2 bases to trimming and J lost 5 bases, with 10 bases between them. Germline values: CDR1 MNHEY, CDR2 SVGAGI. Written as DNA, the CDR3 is TGTGCCAGCAGTTACCAGGGGAAGGAAAACATTCAGTACTTC. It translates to CASSYQGKENIQYF.

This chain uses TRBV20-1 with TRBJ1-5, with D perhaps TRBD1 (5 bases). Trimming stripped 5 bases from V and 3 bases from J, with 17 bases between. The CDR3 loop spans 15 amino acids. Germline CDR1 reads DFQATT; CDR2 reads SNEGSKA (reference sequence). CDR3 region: CSAPQRGRTNQPQHF. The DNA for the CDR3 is TGCAGTGCTCCCCAGCGGGGCAGAACCAATCAGCCCCAGCATTTT.

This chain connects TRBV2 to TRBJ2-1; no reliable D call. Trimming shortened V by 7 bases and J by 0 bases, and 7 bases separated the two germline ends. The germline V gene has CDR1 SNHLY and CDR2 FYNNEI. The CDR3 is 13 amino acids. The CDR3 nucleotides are TGTGCCAGCACCACGGGCTCCTACAATGAGCAGTTCTTC. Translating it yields CASTTGSYNEQFF.

CDR3 sequence: CASTVAAGYYNEQFF. As DNA, the CDR3 is TGTGCCAGCACCGTAGCGGCGGGTTACTACAATGAGCAGTTCTTC. This sequence joins TRBV11-2 and TRBJ2-1, with a tentative D call TRBD2 (6 bases). The V gene lost 7 bases and the J gene lost 3 bases, with 16 bases spanning the gap. The CDR3 runs to 15 residues. Germline V lookup: CDR1 SGHAT, CDR2 FQNNGV.

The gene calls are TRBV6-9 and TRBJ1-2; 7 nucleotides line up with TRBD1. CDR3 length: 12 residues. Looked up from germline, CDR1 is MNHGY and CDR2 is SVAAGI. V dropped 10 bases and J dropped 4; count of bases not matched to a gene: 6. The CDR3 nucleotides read TGTGCCAACCCGACAGGGCCCTATGGCTACACCTTC. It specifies CANPTGPYGYTF.

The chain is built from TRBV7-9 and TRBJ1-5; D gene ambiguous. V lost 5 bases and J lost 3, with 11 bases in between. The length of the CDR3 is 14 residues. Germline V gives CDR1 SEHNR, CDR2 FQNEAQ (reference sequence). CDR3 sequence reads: CASSPAEFNQPQHF. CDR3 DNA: TGTGCCAGCAGCCCGGCCGAATTCAATCAGCCCCAGCATTTT.

Here the CDR3 DNA reads TGTGCCAGCAGCGACGGACAGGGGCTTTACCTTAACTATGGCTACACCTTC. It is translated as CASSDGQGLYLNYGYTF. V usage is TRBV6-5 and J usage is TRBJ1-2, with 9 bases matching TRBD1. With 6 bases clipped from V and 1 base from J, the junction kept 12 bases outside the gene matches. This CDR3 spans 17 amino acids. The V gene's germline CDR1 is MNHEY and CDR2 SVGAGI.

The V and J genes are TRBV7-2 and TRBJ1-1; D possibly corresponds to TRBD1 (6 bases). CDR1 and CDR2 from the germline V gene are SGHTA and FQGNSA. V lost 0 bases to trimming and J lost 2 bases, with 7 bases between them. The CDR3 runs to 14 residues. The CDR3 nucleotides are TGTGCCAGCAGCTTAGCGGGACACAACACTGAAGCTTTCTTT. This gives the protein CASSLAGHNTEAFF.

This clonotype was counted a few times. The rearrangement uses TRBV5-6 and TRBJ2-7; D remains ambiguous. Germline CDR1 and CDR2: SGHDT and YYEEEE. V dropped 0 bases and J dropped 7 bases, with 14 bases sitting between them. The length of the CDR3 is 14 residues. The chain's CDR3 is CASSLVFGRKEQYV. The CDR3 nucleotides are TGTGCCAGCAGCTTGGTTTTCGGCAGAAAGGAGCAGTACGTC.

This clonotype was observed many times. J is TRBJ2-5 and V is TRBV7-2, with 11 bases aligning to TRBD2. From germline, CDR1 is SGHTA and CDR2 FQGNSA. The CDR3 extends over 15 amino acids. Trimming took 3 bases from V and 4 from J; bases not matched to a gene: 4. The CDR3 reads CASSLRLAGGETQYF. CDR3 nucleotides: TGTGCCAGCAGCTTGCGGCTAGCGGGGGGAGAGACCCAGTACTTC.